Presented here are 3 T cell receptor beta chains from one specimen sequenced in a study of CD8+ T cells in alopecia areata. Sequencing relied on a cDNA template that was reverse transcribed from extracted RNA. Assay used: immunoSEQ multiplex PCR; TCRdb lists only in-frame clones, some missing. The table records 120,000 or so clones, about 46% of them present only once. Material: NKG2D-low CD8+ T cells sorted from blood. These receptors originate from a human donor with alopecia areata.

The chain employs TRBV29-1 and TRBJ2-3; TRBD2 matches at 9 bases. CDR1 and CDR2 from the germline V gene are SQVTM and ANQGSEA. The CDR3 length is 15 residues. Trimming at V came to 5 bases and at J to 10 bases, leaving 16 bases not matched to a gene. The CDR3 DNA follows: TGCAGCGTTCCCCCCTCGCTAGCGGGACCTGACGCGCAGTATTTT. As protein: CSVPPSLAGPDAQYF.

This chain joins TRBV29-1 and TRBJ2-7; a weak D match, TRBD1 (6 bases). Germline-derived CDR1 and CDR2 are SQVTM and ANQGSEA. The CDR3 has 12 amino acids. The germline V and J ends were trimmed by 7 bases and 3 bases, with 13 bases remaining between them. CDR3 in amino acids: CSAGEGLYEQYF. The CDR3 DNA follows: TGCAGCGCAGGGGAAGGTCTCTACGAGCAGTACTTC.

The rearrangement links TRBV4-3 to TRBJ2-7; weak D call: TRBD1 (6 bases). The CDR3 length is 14 residues. Trimming left V 3 bases short and J 0 bases short, with 9 bases between. Germline V CDR1 and CDR2: LGHNA, YSLEER. DNA for the CDR3: TGCGCCAGCAGCCAGGAGGACAGCTCCTACGAGCAGTACTTC. Translation gives CASSQEDSSYEQYF.